The T cell receptor (beta chain) described here comes from a study of T cell changes during pregnancy in multiple sclerosis. Germline CDR1 SEHNR, CDR2 FQNEAQ (reference sequence). V lost 6 bases and J 6 bases, leaving 12 bases between the germline ends. The CDR3 runs 12 residues. Data came from immunoSEQ multiplex PCR; TCRdb stores just in-frame clones and leaves some out. The sample gives 70,000 to 100,000 clones, roughly 95% of which show up once; 1.3% to 1.5% is in the top ten. The TCR was taken from a female donor in good health, enrolled as a control in a pregnancy study. The chain combines TRBV7-9 with TRBJ2-7; D remains ambiguous. Sample: peripheral blood, taken in the third trimester of pregnancy. The CDR3 sequence: CASSISSGEQYF. In DNA, the CDR3 is TGTGCCAGCAGTATCTCTAGTGGCGAGCAGTACTTC.